These T cell receptor beta chains were read from a single sample in a study of blood T cell repertoires in COVID-19. Produced via immunoSEQ multiplex PCR; TCRdb's table is partial and in-frame only. The repertoire holds about 48,000 clones, with 65% to 90% as singletons. Sequenced sample: peripheral blood. The receptors shown here come from a woman older than 75 with COVID-19, enrolled during active disease. CDR3s include the opening cysteine and the closing phenylalanine or tryptophan. The D gene is left open where the match is weak. The size entry is marked missing in some rows and otherwise reads once, few, many or a size class.

DNA: TGCGCCAGCAGTGGACGCCCGGGAGTGCGGGGGAATTCACCCCTCCACTTT
CDR3: CASSGRPGVRGNSPLHF
size: few
length: 17
D: .
J: TRBJ1-6
V: TRBV10-2

DNA: TGTGCCTGGAGTGTTCAGGGGAATCAGCCCCAGCATTTT
CDR3: CAWSVQGNQPQHF
size: few
length: 13
D: .
J: TRBJ1-5
V: TRBV30

DNA: TGTGCCAGCAGCAAACAGGGGGTCGATGAAAAACTGTTTTTT
CDR3: CASSKQGVDEKLFF
size: .
length: 14
D: TRBD1
J: TRBJ1-4
V: TRBV7-2

DNA: TGTGCCAGTAGTATGGGACTAGCGGGAGGAGGGGGTATCGATACGCAGTATTTT
CDR3: CASSMGLAGGGGIDTQYF
size: .
length: 18
D: TRBD2
J: TRBJ2-3
V: TRBV19

DNA: TGTGCCATCCAGGGGGCAGAGGTGAACACTGAAGCTTTCTTT
CDR3: CAIQGAEVNTEAFF
size: .
length: 14
D: TRBD1
J: TRBJ1-1
V: TRBV10-3

DNA: TGTGCCAGCAGCTTAGGCGGGCCAGGCCTCAACTATGGCTACACCTTC
CDR3: CASSLGGPGLNYGYTF
size: .
length: 16
D: .
J: TRBJ1-2
V: TRBV7-2

DNA: TGCGCCAGCAGCTTGGGTCCTAATAATGAAAAACTGTTTTTT
CDR3: CASSLGPNNEKLFF
size: .
length: 14
D: .
J: TRBJ1-4
V: TRBV5-1

DNA: TGTGCCAGCAGCGGACTTGGAGAGCAGTTCTTC
CDR3: CASSGLGEQFF
size: .
length: 11
D: .
J: TRBJ2-1
V: TRBV9

DNA: TGTGCCAGCAGCTTAGCTTCGGGACAGGGTCCCTTGAACACTGAAGCTTTCTTT
CDR3: CASSLASGQGPLNTEAFF
size: .
length: 18
D: TRBD1
J: TRBJ1-1
V: TRBV7-9

DNA: TGTGCCAGCAGTCCTACAGGGTTCCGCCAGCCCCAGCATTTT
CDR3: CASSPTGFRQPQHF
size: .
length: 14
D: .
J: TRBJ1-5
V: TRBV28

DNA: TGTGCCAGCAGTGAAGGAGCTAGCGGGAGTTACGAGCAGTACTTC
CDR3: CASSEGASGSYEQYF
size: .
length: 15
D: TRBD2
J: TRBJ2-7
V: TRBV6-1

DNA: TGTGCCAGCAGTTCTCAACGCCGACAGGCCAACACTGAAGCTTTCTTT
CDR3: CASSSQRRQANTEAFF
size: few
length: 16
D: .
J: TRBJ1-1
V: TRBV27

DNA: TGTGCCAGCAGCGCGGGGACAGGGGCCATTGGCTATGGCTACACCTTC
CDR3: CASSAGTGAIGYGYTF
size: few
length: 16
D: TRBD1
J: TRBJ1-2
V: TRBV9

DNA: TGTGCCAGCAGCCCCCAGCTAGCGGGGGTTGCCGATACGCAGTATTTT
CDR3: CASSPQLAGVADTQYF
size: .
length: 16
D: TRBD2
J: TRBJ2-3
V: TRBV5-4

DNA: TGTGCCAGCACCGACAGGGTTGCCGAAGAGACCCAGTACTTC
CDR3: CASTDRVAEETQYF
size: .
length: 14
D: TRBD1
J: TRBJ2-5
V: TRBV6-6

DNA: TGTGCCACCAGTGATTTAGCGGACGCCTCCTACAATGAGCAGTTCTTC
CDR3: CATSDLADASYNEQFF
size: .
length: 16
D: .
J: TRBJ2-1
V: TRBV24-1

DNA: TGTGCCAGCAGCGCAGGCCGCCCGGGACTAGCGGGAACAGGCACAGATACGCAGTATTTT
CDR3: CASSAGRPGLAGTGTDTQYF
size: .
length: 20
D: TRBD2
J: TRBJ2-3
V: TRBV9

DNA: TGTGCCAGCAGGAGGACTAGCGGGAGAAATGAGCAGTTCTTC
CDR3: CASRRTSGRNEQFF
size: .
length: 14
D: TRBD2
J: TRBJ2-1
V: TRBV9

DNA: TGTGCCAGCAGCTTCACCGCCCTGACGGGAAATGAAAAACTGTTTTTT
CDR3: CASSFTALTGNEKLFF
size: .
length: 16
D: .
J: TRBJ1-4
V: TRBV5-8

DNA: TGTGCCACCAGCCGTAGCGGAACTAGCACAGATACGCAGTATTTT
CDR3: CATSRSGTSTDTQYF
size: .
length: 15
D: .
J: TRBJ2-3
V: TRBV6-5

DNA: TGTGCCAGCTCAACTAGGTACGAAGATACGCAGTATTTT
CDR3: CASSTRYEDTQYF
size: .
length: 13
D: .
J: TRBJ2-3
V: TRBV18

DNA: TGCGCCAGCAGCTCTACTCTTCTTGAGGATGAGCAGTTCTTC
CDR3: CASSSTLLEDEQFF
size: once
length: 14
D: .
J: TRBJ2-1
V: TRBV4-1

DNA: TGCGCCAGCAGCTTGGTACCTCCGAGTGAAGCTTTCTTT
CDR3: CASSLVPPSEAFF
size: .
length: 13
D: .
J: TRBJ1-1
V: TRBV5-1

DNA: TGTGCCAGCCTCCCGCGCCCTACCATGTCAGATACGCAGTATTTT
CDR3: CASLPRPTMSDTQYF
size: .
length: 15
D: .
J: TRBJ2-3
V: TRBV18

DNA: TGTGCCAGCAGTCCACAGAATAATTCACCCCTCCACTTT
CDR3: CASSPQNNSPLHF
size: .
length: 13
D: .
J: TRBJ1-6
V: TRBV2

DNA: TGCAGCGCTGGGGGCAGCCAAGAGACCCAGTACTTC
CDR3: CSAGGSQETQYF
size: .
length: 12
D: .
J: TRBJ2-5
V: TRBV29-1

DNA: TGCGCCAGCAGCCGGGACAGCCCAACCGATGAGACCCAGTACTTC
CDR3: CASSRDSPTDETQYF
size: few
length: 15
D: TRBD1
J: TRBJ2-5
V: TRBV5-1

DNA: TGTGCCTGGAGTCGGACAGTCACTGAAGCTTTCTTT
CDR3: CAWSRTVTEAFF
size: .
length: 12
D: .
J: TRBJ1-1
V: TRBV30

DNA: TGTGCCAGCAGCTTAGGCGCAGGGGGGAACACTGAAGCTTTCTTT
CDR3: CASSLGAGGNTEAFF
size: .
length: 15
D: TRBD1
J: TRBJ1-1
V: TRBV11-2

DNA: TGTGCCAGCAGCTTAGCTAGTAGGGGTGAGCAGTTCTTC
CDR3: CASSLASRGEQFF
size: few
length: 13
D: .
J: TRBJ2-1
V: TRBV11-3

DNA: TGTGCCAGCAGCCAATATGGGGGGGCCAACACCGGGGAGCTGTTTTTT
CDR3: CASSQYGGANTGELFF
size: .
length: 16
D: .
J: TRBJ2-2
V: TRBV3-1/TRBV3-2

DNA: TGTGCCAGTAGTCCGAGGGCGTACAATGAGCAGTTCTTC
CDR3: CASSPRAYNEQFF
size: .
length: 13
D: .
J: TRBJ2-1
V: TRBV19

DNA: TGCGCCAGCAGCCGAGACCGGGACTCAGAAGCTTTCTTT
CDR3: CASSRDRDSEAFF
size: once
length: 13
D: .
J: TRBJ1-1
V: TRBV5-1

DNA: TGTGCCAGCAGTTCCTGCCTCCGGGACAGGGGGGGGGTTGGCAATCAGCCCCAGCATTTT
CDR3: CASSSCLRDRGGVGNQPQHF
size: .
length: 20
D: TRBD1
J: TRBJ1-5
V: TRBV27

DNA: TGTGCCAGCAGCTTAGAAGCTACCTCCTACGAGCAGTACTTC
CDR3: CASSLEATSYEQYF
size: .
length: 14
D: .
J: TRBJ2-7
V: TRBV7-9

DNA: TGTGCCAGTAGTACCTCCCTAGGGAGCCCTGGGGACTTC
CDR3: CASSTSLGSPGDF
size: .
length: 13
D: .
J: TRBJ2-5
V: TRBV19

DNA: TGTGCCAGCAGCTCCAGACTAGCGGCTACCGGGGAGCTGTTTTTT
CDR3: CASSSRLAATGELFF
size: .
length: 15
D: TRBD2
J: TRBJ2-2
V: TRBV11-2

DNA: TGTGCCAGTAGTTTGACTACAACTCGGGGAGATACGCAGTATTTT
CDR3: CASSLTTTRGDTQYF
size: few
length: 15
D: .
J: TRBJ2-3
V: TRBV19

DNA: TGTGCCAGTAGTATAGAAGTTTCGGCAGGGGGTCCTTATGGCTACACCTTC
CDR3: CASSIEVSAGGPYGYTF
size: .
length: 17
D: TRBD1
J: TRBJ1-2
V: TRBV19

DNA: TGTGCCACCAGCAGAGATAGAGGCGAAGAGACCCAGTACTTC
CDR3: CATSRDRGEETQYF
size: .
length: 14
D: .
J: TRBJ2-5
V: TRBV15

DNA: TGTGCCACGAAAGACGACATGAACACTGAAGCTTTCTTT
CDR3: CATKDDMNTEAFF
size: .
length: 13
D: .
J: TRBJ1-1
V: TRBV10-3

DNA: TGTGCCAGCACGGGGACCTATAATTCACCCCTCCACTTT
CDR3: CASTGTYNSPLHF
size: .
length: 13
D: .
J: TRBJ1-6
V: TRBV6-5

DNA: TGCAGCGTTGAAAGCGTAAGTGGCGGGAGGGCCAATGAGCAGTTCTTC
CDR3: CSVESVSGGRANEQFF
size: .
length: 16
D: TRBD2
J: TRBJ2-1
V: TRBV29-1

DNA: TGTGCCAGCAGCTCCCTTCCCAATCAGCCCCAGCATTTT
CDR3: CASSSLPNQPQHF
size: .
length: 13
D: .
J: TRBJ1-5
V: TRBV5-5

DNA: TGTGCCAGCAGGGGCTTAGCGGGAAGAACAGATACGCAGTATTTT
CDR3: CASRGLAGRTDTQYF
size: .
length: 15
D: TRBD2
J: TRBJ2-3
V: TRBV3-1/TRBV3-2

DNA: TGTGCCAGCAGCCTTAGAAGGGGTTCCTACGAGCAGTACTTC
CDR3: CASSLRRGSYEQYF
size: .
length: 14
D: .
J: TRBJ2-7
V: TRBV14

DNA: TGCGCCAGCAGCTTGGCCGTGGGCAGGGGCCATGAGCAGTTCTTC
CDR3: CASSLAVGRGHEQFF
size: .
length: 15
D: .
J: TRBJ2-1
V: TRBV5-1

DNA: TGTGCCAGCTCACCCAACCGACCGGGATATGAAAAACTGTTTTTT
CDR3: CASSPNRPGYEKLFF
size: .
length: 15
D: .
J: TRBJ1-4
V: TRBV18

DNA: TGTGCCAGCAGTTACAGGGGTGATACGCAGTATTTT
CDR3: CASSYRGDTQYF
size: once
length: 12
D: TRBD1
J: TRBJ2-3
V: TRBV28

DNA: TGTGCCAGCTCTCCTAGGGACAGGGGGCTGAGTCAGCCCCAGCATTTT
CDR3: CASSPRDRGLSQPQHF
size: .
length: 16
D: TRBD1
J: TRBJ1-5
V: TRBV18

DNA: TGTGCCAGTAGTGGTCTGGGGGCGGGCACTGAAGCTTTCTTT
CDR3: CASSGLGAGTEAFF
size: few
length: 14
D: .
J: TRBJ1-1
V: TRBV19

DNA: TGTGCCAGCAGGGCCGACAACTACGAGCAGTACTTC
CDR3: CASRADNYEQYF
size: .
length: 12
D: .
J: TRBJ2-7
V: TRBV2

DNA: TGTGCCAGCAGCCAGATATCGGGACTAGCGGGAGGACGCCAAGAGACCCAGTACTTC
CDR3: CASSQISGLAGGRQETQYF
size: .
length: 19
D: TRBD2
J: TRBJ2-5
V: TRBV3-1/TRBV3-2

DNA: TGTGCCAGCAGTTACACAGGACAGGGACAGCCCCAGCATTTT
CDR3: CASSYTGQGQPQHF
size: few
length: 14
D: TRBD1
J: TRBJ1-5
V: TRBV6-5